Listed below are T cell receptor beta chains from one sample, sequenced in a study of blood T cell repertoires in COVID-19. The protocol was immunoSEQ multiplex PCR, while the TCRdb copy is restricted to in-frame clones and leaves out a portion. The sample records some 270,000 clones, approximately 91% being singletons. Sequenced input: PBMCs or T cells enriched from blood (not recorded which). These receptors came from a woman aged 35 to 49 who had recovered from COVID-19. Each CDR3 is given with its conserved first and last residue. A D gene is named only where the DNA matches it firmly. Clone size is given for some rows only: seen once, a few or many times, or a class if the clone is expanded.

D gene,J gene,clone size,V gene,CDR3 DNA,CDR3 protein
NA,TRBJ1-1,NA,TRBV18,TGTGCCAGCTCACCAACTGCGGCTGACGCTGAAGCTTTCTTT,CASSPTAADAEAFF
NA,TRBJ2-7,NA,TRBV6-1,TGTGCCAGCAGTGACAGGGCTAGTATCGGAAGCGAGCAGTACTTC,CASSDRASIGSEQYF
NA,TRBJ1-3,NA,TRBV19,TGTGCCAGTAGCCCCACAGACAGCCTGGTCGGAAACACCATATATTTT,CASSPTDSLVGNTIYF
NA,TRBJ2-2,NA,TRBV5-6,TGTGCCAGCAGCTTTGGACAGAGGGGCGGGGAGCTGTTTTTT,CASSFGQRGGELFF
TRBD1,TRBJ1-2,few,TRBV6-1,TGTGCCAGCAGTGAAGCCAGGGGGGATGGCTACACCTTC,CASSEARGDGYTF
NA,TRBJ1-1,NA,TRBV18,TGTGCCAGCTCACCGCAAACGATAGGAGGAGCTTTCTTT,CASSPQTIGGAFF
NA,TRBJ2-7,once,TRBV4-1,TGCGCCAGCAGCGCACCCTCTGGCTCAGTACCCTACGAGCAGTACTTC,CASSAPSGSVPYEQYF
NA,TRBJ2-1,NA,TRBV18,TGTGCCAGCTCACCACCTAACTCCTACAATGAGCAGTTCTTC,CASSPPNSYNEQFF
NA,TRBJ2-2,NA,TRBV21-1,TGTGCCAGCAGCGCGAGATCTTTCACCGGGGAGCTGTTTTTT,CASSARSFTGELFF
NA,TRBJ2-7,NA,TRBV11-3,TGTGCCAGCAGCTTAGGAGGCGGCAGGGCCGAGCAGTACTTC,CASSLGGGRAEQYF
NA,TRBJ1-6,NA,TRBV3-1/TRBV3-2,TGTGCCAGCAGCCAAGATCACGAGGCCGTAGTCCACTTT,CASSQDHEAVVHF
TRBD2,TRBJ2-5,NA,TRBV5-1,TGCGCCAGCAGCTGGGGTGGCGGGGGGCCAGGAGAGACCCAGTACTTC,CASSWGGGGPGETQYF
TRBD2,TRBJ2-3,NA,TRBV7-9,TGTGCCAGCAGCTTAGGGGGGACTAGCGGTTCGGGCACAGATACGCAGTATTTT,CASSLGGTSGSGTDTQYF
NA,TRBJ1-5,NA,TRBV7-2,TGTGCCAGCAGCTTAACCAGGGGAAGCAATCAGCCCCAGCATTTT,CASSLTRGSNQPQHF
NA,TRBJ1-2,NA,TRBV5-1,TGCGCCAGCAGCTTCGGGGAAACTGGCTACACCTTC,CASSFGETGYTF
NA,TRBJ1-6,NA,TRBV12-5,TGTGCTAGTGGTTTGGGAACGAGCTCCTATAATTCACCCCTCCACTTT,CASGLGTSSYNSPLHF
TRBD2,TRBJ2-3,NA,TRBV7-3,TGTGCCAGCAGTCCGGGACTAGCAGTAGATACGCAGTATTTT,CASSPGLAVDTQYF
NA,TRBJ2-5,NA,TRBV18,TGTGCCAGCTCGGACCAATCCCTAGCAGTAGAGACCCAGTACTTC,CASSDQSLAVETQYF
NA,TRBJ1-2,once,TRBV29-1,TGCAGCGTTGAGGCTGCAGATTCTAACTATGGCTACACCTTC,CSVEAADSNYGYTF
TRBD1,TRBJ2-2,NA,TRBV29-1,TGCAGCGGGGGGGACAGGGCTAACGGGGAGCTGTTTTTT,CSGGDRANGELFF
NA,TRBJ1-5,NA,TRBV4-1,TGCGCCAGCAGCCAAGGTGGACAGCGATATCAGCCCCAGCATTTT,CASSQGGQRYQPQHF
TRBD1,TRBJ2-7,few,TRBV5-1,TGCGCCAGCAGCTTCGGGACAGGGGGCTCACACGAGCAGTACTTC,CASSFGTGGSHEQYF
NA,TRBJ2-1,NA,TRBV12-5,TGTGCTAGTGGTTTGGTACTCCCAGGGCAGTTCTTC,CASGLVLPGQFF
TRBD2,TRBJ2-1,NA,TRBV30,TGTGCCTGGACAGCGGGGGCCACCTACAATGAGCAGTTCTTC,CAWTAGATYNEQFF
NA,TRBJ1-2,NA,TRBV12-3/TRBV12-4,TGTGCCAGCAGCGGGACACGTCGGTATGGCTACACCTTC,CASSGTRRYGYTF
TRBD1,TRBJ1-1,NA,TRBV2,TGTGCCAGCAGGCCGGGACAGGAAAACACTGAAGCTTTCTTT,CASRPGQENTEAFF
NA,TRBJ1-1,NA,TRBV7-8,TGTGCCAGCAGCTACTACTTAACGGGCACTGAAGCTTTCTTT,CASSYYLTGTEAFF
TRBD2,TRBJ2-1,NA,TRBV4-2,TGTGCCAGCAGCCAAGCCGGGACTAGCGGGAGTATTATCAATGAGCAGTTCTTC,CASSQAGTSGSIINEQFF
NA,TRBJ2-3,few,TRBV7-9,TGTGCCAGCAGCTTAGTGTCTACTCGAAGCACAGATACGCAGTATTTT,CASSLVSTRSTDTQYF
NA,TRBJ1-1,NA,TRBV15,TGTGCCACCAGCAGAGTTAGGTTGGGAGGTACTGAAGCTTTCTTT,CATSRVRLGGTEAFF
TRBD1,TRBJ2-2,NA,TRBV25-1,TGTGCCAGCAGATCGGACAGGCCCGGGGAGCTGTTTTTT,CASRSDRPGELFF
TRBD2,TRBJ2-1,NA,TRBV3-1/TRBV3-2,TGTGCCAGCAGCCAAGCCCCACTAGCGAGTTACAATGAGCAGTTCTTC,CASSQAPLASYNEQFF
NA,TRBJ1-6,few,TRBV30,TGTGCCTGGGGGTCGGGACAAGGTACGGAGAGGGAACTCCACTTT,CAWGSGQGTERELHF
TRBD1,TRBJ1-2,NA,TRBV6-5,TGTGCCAGCAGTTACCACACAGGGGCGGGCTACACCTTC,CASSYHTGAGYTF
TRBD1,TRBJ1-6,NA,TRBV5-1,TGCGCCAGCAGCTCGGGACAGGGCACGAATTCACCCCTCCACTTT,CASSSGQGTNSPLHF
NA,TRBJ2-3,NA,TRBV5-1,TGCGCCAGCAGCTTGGTCGGTAGCACAGATACGCAGTATTTT,CASSLVGSTDTQYF
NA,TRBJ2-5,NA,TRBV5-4,TGTGCCAGCAGCTTGGAGCCAGAGACCCAGTACTTC,CASSLEPETQYF
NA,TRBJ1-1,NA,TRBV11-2,TGTGCCAGCAGCTTAGGCTTGTTGGGCCGCCCTAACACTGAAGCTTTCTTT,CASSLGLLGRPNTEAFF
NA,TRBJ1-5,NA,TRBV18,TGTGCCAGCTCACAAGGGGAGGGGGGTCAGCCCCAGCATTTT,CASSQGEGGQPQHF
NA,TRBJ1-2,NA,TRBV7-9,TGTGCCAGCAGTTCCTATCGTCCGGAGGGCTACACCTTC,CASSSYRPEGYTF
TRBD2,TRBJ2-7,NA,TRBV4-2,TGTGCCAGCAGCCAAGCGACTAGCAGCTACGAGCAGTACTTC,CASSQATSSYEQYF
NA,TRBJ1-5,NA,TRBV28,TGTGCCAGCAGAAGCCCGCGGGGCAATCAGCCCCAGCATTTT,CASRSPRGNQPQHF
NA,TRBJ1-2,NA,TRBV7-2,TGTGCCGTACGGGGCGGGATTGGCTATGGCTACACCTTC,CAVRGGIGYGYTF
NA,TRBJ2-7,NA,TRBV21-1,TGTGCCAGCAGCAAAGTATGGGGGAGGGGGGTTATCCACGAGCAGTACTTC,CASSKVWGRGVIHEQYF
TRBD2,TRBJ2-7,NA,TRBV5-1,TGCGCCAGCAGCTTACGGGGGGGCCAGGAGCAGTACTTC,CASSLRGGQEQYF
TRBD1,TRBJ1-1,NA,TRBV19,TGTGCCAGTAGGCCTCCGACAGGGGGCGGCACTGAAGCTTTCTTT,CASRPPTGGGTEAFF
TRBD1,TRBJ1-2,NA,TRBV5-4,TGTGCCAGCAGCTCAGGCGGGACAGCTAACTATGGCTACACCTTC,CASSSGGTANYGYTF
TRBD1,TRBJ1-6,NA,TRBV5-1,TGCGCCAGCAGCTCGGGGGGACAGGGGAATTCACCCCTCCACTTT,CASSSGGQGNSPLHF
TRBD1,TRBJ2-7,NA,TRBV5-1,TGCGCCAGCAGCCTGGACGGGACAGGGGGCGTCGAGCAGTACTTC,CASSLDGTGGVEQYF
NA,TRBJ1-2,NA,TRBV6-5,TGTGCCAGCAGTTTCCTACAGACTAACTATGGCTACACCTTC,CASSFLQTNYGYTF
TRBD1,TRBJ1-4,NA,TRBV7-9,TGTGCCAGCAAATCTGGTGTAGGGGGCGGCGAAAAACTGTTTTTT,CASKSGVGGGEKLFF